What follows are 6 T cell receptor beta chains derived from one specimen sequenced in a study of shared clonotypes between healthy human individuals. Repertoires were generated with immunoSEQ multiplex PCR, while TCRdb's copy carries only in-frame clones and drops some. This sample has over a million clones, with 70% to 80% found just once. Material: memory CD4+ T cells from PBMCs. Stated subset: CD45RA-negative fraction. Receptors were obtained from a man in his late teens or twenties in good health. Some clones in this sample may be carry-over from other donors' samples.

This clone has only one observation. V and J are TRBV19 and TRBJ2-1; 11 positions match TRBD2. After removal of 6 bases from V and 7 bases from J, the junction contained 5 bases not matched to a gene. Germline CDR1 LNHDA, CDR2 SQIVND (reference sequence). The CDR3 sequence is 14 residues long. The CDR3 DNA reads TGTGCCAGTAGACAGGGACTAGCGGAAAATGAGCAGTTCTTC. Encoded protein: CASRQGLAENEQFF.

The rearrangement joins TRBV5-1 to TRBJ2-1; D may be TRBD2 (5 bases). CDR1 SGHRS and CDR2 YFSETQ come from the germline V gene. Trimming shortened V by 1 base and J by 6 bases, and 14 bases separated the two germline ends. The CDR3 is 15 amino acids. CDR3: CASSLLASHPNEQFF. DNA of the CDR3: TGCGCCAGCAGCTTGTTGGCTAGCCACCCCAATGAGCAGTTCTTC.

This chain connects TRBV28 to TRBJ2-7; perhaps D is TRBD1 or TRBD2 (5 bases each). Trimming removed 5 bases from V and 6 bases from J, with 17 bases in between. Germline CDR1 and CDR2: MDHEN and SYDVKM. The CDR3 spans 14 residues. The CDR3 spells CASSLPGPPAEQYF. CDR3 DNA: TGTGCCAGCAGTCTCCCGGGACCGCCGGCCGAGCAGTACTTC.

The chain couples TRBV9 to TRBJ2-6; possibly TRBD1 for D (5 bases). V was clipped by 0 bases and J by 0 bases, with 13 bases between them. This CDR3 has 18 residues. Per the germline V gene, CDR1 is SGDLS and CDR2 is YYNGEE. The CDR3 sequence is CASSVGGRPYSGANVLTF. The CDR3 coding sequence is TGTGCCAGCAGCGTAGGGGGCAGACCCTACTCTGGGGCCAACGTCCTGACTTTC.

This clone showed up just a few times. This chain connects TRBV4-2 to TRBJ1-1, with TRBD1 matching 7 bases. The germline V gene has CDR1 LGHNA and CDR2 YNFKEQ. This CDR3 region has 15 residues. The junction had 11 bases not matched to a gene; V was cut back by 4 bases and J by 6 bases. The DNA for the CDR3 is TGTGCCAGCAGCCCCGACCTCAGGGGGGCGGCTGAAGCTTTCTTT. Translation: CASSPDLRGAAEAFF.

This clone has ten or more counts. CDR3 loop: CASSLAGTTYGYTF. CDR3 coding DNA: TGTGCCAGCAGCTTAGCCGGGACGACCTATGGCTACACCTTC. The V and J genes are TRBV7-9 and TRBJ1-2; D is possibly TRBD1 (5 bases). V was pared by 0 bases and J by 4 bases, with 9 bases between. In germline, CDR1 is SEHNR, CDR2 FQNEAQ (reference sequence). This CDR3 has 14 residues.